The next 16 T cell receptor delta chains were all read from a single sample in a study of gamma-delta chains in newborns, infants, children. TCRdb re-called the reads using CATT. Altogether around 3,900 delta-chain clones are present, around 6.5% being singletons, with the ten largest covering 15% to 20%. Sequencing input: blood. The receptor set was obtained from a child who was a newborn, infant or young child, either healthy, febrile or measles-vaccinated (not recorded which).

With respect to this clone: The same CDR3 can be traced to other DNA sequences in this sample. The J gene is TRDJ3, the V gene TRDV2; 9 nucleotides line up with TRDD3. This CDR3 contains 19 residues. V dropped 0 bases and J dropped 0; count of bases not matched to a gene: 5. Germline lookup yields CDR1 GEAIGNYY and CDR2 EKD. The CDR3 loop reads CACDTVLGESSWDTRQMFF. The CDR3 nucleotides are TGTGCCTGTGACACCGTACTGGGGGAATCCTCCTGGGACACCCGACAGATGTTTTTC.

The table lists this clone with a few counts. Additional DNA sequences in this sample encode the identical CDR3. The CDR3 DNA reads as TGTGCCTGTGACACCGTACTGGGGCCCTGGGACACCCGACAGATGTTTTTC. Its translation: CACDTVLGPWDTRQMFF. The genes are TRDV2 and TRDJ3; 7 positions match TRDD3. CDR3 length: 17 amino acids. Germline trimming cut 0 bases from V and 2 bases from J; bases unmatched to any gene: 3. Germline loops: CDR1 GEAIGNYY, CDR2 EKD.

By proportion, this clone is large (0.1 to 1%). The CDR3 sequence is CACDTWGIAQLFF. In nucleotides, the CDR3 is TGTGCCTGTGACACCTGGGGGATAGCACAACTCTTCTTT. The chain has TRDV2 and TRDJ2; TRDD3 aligns across 8 bases. After removal of 0 bases from V and 7 bases from J, the junction contained 0 bases not matched to a gene. The germline CDR1 and CDR2 sequences are GEAIGNYY and EKD. The CDR3 totals 13 residues.

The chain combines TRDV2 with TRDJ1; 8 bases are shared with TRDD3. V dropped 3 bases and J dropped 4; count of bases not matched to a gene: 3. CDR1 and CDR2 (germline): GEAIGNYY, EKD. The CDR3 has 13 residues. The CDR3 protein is CACDVLGGDKLIF. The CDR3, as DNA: TGTGCCTGTGACGTACTGGGGGGCGATAAACTCATCTTT.

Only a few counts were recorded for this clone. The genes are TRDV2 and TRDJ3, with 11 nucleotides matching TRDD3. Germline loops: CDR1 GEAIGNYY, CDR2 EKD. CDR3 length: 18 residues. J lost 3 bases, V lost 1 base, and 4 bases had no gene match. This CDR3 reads CACDTVWGILWDTRQMFF. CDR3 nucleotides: TGTGCCTGTGACACGGTCTGGGGGATACTCTGGGACACCCGACAGATGTTTTTC.

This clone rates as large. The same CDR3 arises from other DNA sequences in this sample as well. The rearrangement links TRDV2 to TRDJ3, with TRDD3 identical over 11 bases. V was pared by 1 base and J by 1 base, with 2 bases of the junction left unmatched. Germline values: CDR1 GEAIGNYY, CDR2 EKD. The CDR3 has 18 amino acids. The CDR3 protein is CACDTGGYASWDTRQMFF. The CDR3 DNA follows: TGTGCCTGTGACACTGGGGGATACGCGTCCTGGGACACCCGACAGATGTTTTTC.

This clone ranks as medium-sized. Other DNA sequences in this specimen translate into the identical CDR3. The CDR3 loop reads CACDTLGDSSWDTRQMFF. The CDR3 DNA reads TGTGCCTGTGACACTCTGGGGGACAGCTCCTGGGACACCCGACAGATGTTTTTC. The chain has TRDV2 and TRDJ3, with TRDD3 matching 8 bases. Trimming removed 1 base from V and 0 bases from J; junction bases left unmatched: 4. Germline V CDR1 and CDR2: GEAIGNYY, EKD. The CDR3 consists of 18 residues.

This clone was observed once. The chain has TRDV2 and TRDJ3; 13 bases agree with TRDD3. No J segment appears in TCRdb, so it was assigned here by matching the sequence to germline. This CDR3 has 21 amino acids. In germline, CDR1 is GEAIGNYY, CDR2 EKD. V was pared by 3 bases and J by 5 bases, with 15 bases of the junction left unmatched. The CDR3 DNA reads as TGTGCCTGTGACCCGGTACTGGGGGATACGGTTGTATCCAGGGACACCCGACAGATGTTTTTC. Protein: CACDPVLGDTVVSRDTRQMFF.

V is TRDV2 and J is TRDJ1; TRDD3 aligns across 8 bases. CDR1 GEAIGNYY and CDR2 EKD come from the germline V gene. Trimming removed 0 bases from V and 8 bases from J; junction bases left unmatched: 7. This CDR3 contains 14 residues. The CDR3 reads CACDTWGISTKLIF. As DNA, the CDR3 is TGTGCCTGTGACACCTGGGGGATTTCTACCAAACTCATCTTT.

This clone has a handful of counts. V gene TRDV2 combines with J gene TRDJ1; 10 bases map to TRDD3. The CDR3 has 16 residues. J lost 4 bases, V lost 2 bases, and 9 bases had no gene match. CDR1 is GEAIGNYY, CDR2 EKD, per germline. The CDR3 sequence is CACDSTGGLGGDKLIF. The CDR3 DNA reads TGTGCCTGTGACAGTACTGGGGGATTGGGAGGCGATAAACTCATCTTT.

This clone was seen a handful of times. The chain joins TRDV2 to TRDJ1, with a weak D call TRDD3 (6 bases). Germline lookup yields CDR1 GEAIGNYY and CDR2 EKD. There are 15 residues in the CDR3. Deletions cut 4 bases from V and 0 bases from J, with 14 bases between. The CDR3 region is CACEDRMGDTDKLIF. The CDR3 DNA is TGTGCCTGTGAAGATAGGATGGGGGACACCGATAAACTCATCTTT.

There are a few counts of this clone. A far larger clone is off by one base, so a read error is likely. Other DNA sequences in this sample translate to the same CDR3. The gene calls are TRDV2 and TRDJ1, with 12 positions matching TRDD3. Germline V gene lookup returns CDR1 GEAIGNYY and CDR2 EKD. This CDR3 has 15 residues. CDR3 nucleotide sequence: TGTGCCTGCGACACCTGGGGGATACGCACCGATAAACTCATCTTT. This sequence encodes CACDTWGIRTDKLIF.

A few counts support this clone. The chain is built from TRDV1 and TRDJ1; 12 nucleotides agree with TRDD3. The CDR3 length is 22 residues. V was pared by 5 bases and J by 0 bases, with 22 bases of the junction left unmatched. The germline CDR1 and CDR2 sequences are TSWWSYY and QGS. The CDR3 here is CALGSVPLELGDTPGDTDKLIF. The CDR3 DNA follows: TGTGCTCTTGGGTCGGTCCCTCTAGAACTGGGGGATACCCCTGGGGACACCGATAAACTCATCTTT.

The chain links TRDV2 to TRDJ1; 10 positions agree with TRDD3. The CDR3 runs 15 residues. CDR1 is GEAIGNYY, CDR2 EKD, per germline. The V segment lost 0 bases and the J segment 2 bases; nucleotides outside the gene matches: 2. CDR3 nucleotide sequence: TGTGCCTGTGACACCGTACTGGGGGATACCGATAAACTCATCTTT. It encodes CACDTVLGDTDKLIF.

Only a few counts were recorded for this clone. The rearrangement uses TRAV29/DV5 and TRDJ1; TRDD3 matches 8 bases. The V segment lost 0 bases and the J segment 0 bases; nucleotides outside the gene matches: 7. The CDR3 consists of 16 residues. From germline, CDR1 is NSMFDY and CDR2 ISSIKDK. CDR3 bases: TGTGCAGCAAGCGTTAGACTGGGGGCCAACACCGATAAACTCATCTTT. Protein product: CAASVRLGANTDKLIF.

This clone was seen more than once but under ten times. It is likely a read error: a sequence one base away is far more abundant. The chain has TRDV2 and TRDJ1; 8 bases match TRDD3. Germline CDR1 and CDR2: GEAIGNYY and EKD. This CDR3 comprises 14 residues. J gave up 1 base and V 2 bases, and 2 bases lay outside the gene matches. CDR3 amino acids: CACDILGGTDKLIF. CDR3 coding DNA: TGTGCCTGTGACATACTGGGGGGCACCGATAAACTCATCTTT.